Below are 27 T cell receptor beta chains sequenced from a single sample in a study of cytomegalovirus exposure and HLA in healthy donors. The assay was immunoSEQ multiplex PCR, and TCRdb's table has in-frame clones only and misses some. The table has 200,000 to 250,000 clones, around 87% seen once. What was sequenced was PBMCs. Receptor source: a woman aged 18 to 35 in good health and CMV-seropositive.

The chain has TRBV12-1 and TRBJ2-7; the D call of TRBD2 is as the table states it, not checked on the DNA. TRBV12-1 counts as a pseudogene. There are 14 residues in the CDR3. CDR3 in DNA: TGTGCCACAGGGATACTAGCGGGATCCTACGAGCAGTACTTC. Translation: CATGILAGSYEQYF.

CDR3 sequence (DNA): TGTGCCAGCAAGCCGGGGGGGGATGGGGAAAAACTGTTTTTT. Amino acid sequence: CASKPGGDGEKLFF. V and J are TRBV27 and TRBJ1-4, with D perhaps TRBD1 (5 bases). Germline assignment: CDR1 MNHEY and CDR2 SMNVEV (reference sequence). V was shortened by 7 bases and J by 8 bases, with 17 bases between the two germline ends. This CDR3 has 14 residues.

This chain uses TRBV19 with TRBJ2-2; 8 bases agree with TRBD2. This CDR3 has 14 residues. The germline V gene encodes CDR1 LNHDA and CDR2 SQIVND (reference sequence). The trim removed 7 bases at V and 6 bases at J, leaving 7 bases unmatched. CDR3 protein: CASKWTSYAGELFF. Written as DNA, the CDR3 is TGTGCCAGTAAATGGACTAGCTACGCCGGGGAGCTGTTTTTT.

This sequence joins TRBV7-2 and TRBJ1-4; D remains unclear. The V and J ends lost 5 bases and 7 bases respectively, with 23 bases between them. Germline V CDR1 and CDR2: SGHTA, FQGNSA. This CDR3 region has 17 residues. The CDR3 nucleotides read TGTGCCAGCAGCCCCAATCCCTCGGGTGCTGGCGTTGAAAAACTGTTTTTT. Protein product: CASSPNPSGAGVEKLFF.

The CDR3 loop reads CASSPGTGSRQPQHF. In DNA, the CDR3 is TGTGCCAGCAGCCCCGGGACAGGGTCTCGACAGCCCCAGCATTTT. V gene TRBV9 combines with J gene TRBJ1-5; 9 bases match TRBD1. The CDR3 runs 15 residues. Germline CDR1 is SGDLS and CDR2 is YYNGEE. The V segment lost 4 bases and the J segment 7 bases; nucleotides outside the gene matches: 9.

The chain uses TRBV6-5 and TRBJ2-2; TRBD1 agrees at 8 bases. Germline trimming cut 0 bases from V and 7 bases from J; bases unmatched to any gene: 4. Germline V gene sequence: CDR1 MNHEY, CDR2 SVGAGI. This CDR3 contains 15 residues. The CDR3 spells CASSYSEQGVGELFF. The DNA of the CDR3 is TGTGCCAGCAGTTACTCAGAACAGGGGGTCGGGGAGCTGTTTTTT.

The chain couples TRBV9 to TRBJ2-7, with TRBD2 matching over 7 bases. After removal of 4 bases from V and 2 bases from J, the junction contained 15 bases not matched to a gene. The CDR3 consists of 17 residues. Germline V gives CDR1 SGDLS, CDR2 YYNGEE. The CDR3 DNA sequence: TGTGCCAGCAGCCCGACTAGCCCCTTGGCCCCCACCTACGAGCAGTACTTC. This sequence encodes CASSPTSPLAPTYEQYF.

The CDR3 bases are TGTGCCAGCCTGTCCGGGGCTGGGGCCAACGTCCTGACTTTC. Its protein product is CASLSGAGANVLTF. J is TRBJ2-6 and V is TRBV19; D perhaps matches TRBD2 (5 bases). This CDR3 is 14 amino acids long. Trimming cost V 9 bases and J 2 bases, with 11 bases left between them. Germline V gene data show CDR1 as LNHDA and CDR2 as SQIVND (reference sequence).

This sequence joins TRBV18 and TRBJ2-7, with 7 positions matching TRBD1. This CDR3 has 14 amino acids. CDR1 KGHSH and CDR2 LQKENI come from the germline V gene. The J segment lost 2 bases and the V segment lost 0 bases, leaving 1 base of the junction unmatched. The CDR3 loop is CASSPPGTAYEQYF. CDR3 nucleotides: TGTGCCAGCTCACCACCCGGGACAGCCTACGAGCAGTACTTC.

This rearrangement joins TRBV27 to TRBJ2-2; 13 nucleotides line up with TRBD2. The CDR3 extends over 17 amino acids. Germline assignment: CDR1 MNHEY and CDR2 SMNVEV (reference sequence). The trim removed 6 bases at V and 6 bases at J, leaving 10 bases unmatched. The CDR3 nucleotides are TGTGCCAGCAGCCCAATTGGACTAGCGGGAGCCGCCGGGGAGCTGTTTTTT. It encodes CASSPIGLAGAAGELFF.

CDR3 protein: CASSFRDRSSDEQYF. CDR3 coding DNA: TGTGCCAGCAGCTTTCGGGACAGGTCCTCGGACGAGCAGTACTTC. The chain links TRBV11-2 to TRBJ2-7; 8 bases agree with TRBD1. With 3 bases clipped from V and 5 bases from J, the junction kept 9 bases outside the gene matches. The CDR3 loop spans 15 amino acids. Germline CDR1 and CDR2: SGHAT and FQNNGV. The whole variable domain, filled in from reference TRBV11-2 and TRBJ2-7, reads EAGVAQSPRYKIIEKRQSVAFWCNPISGHATLYWYQQILGQGPKLLIQFQNNGVVDDSQLPKDRFSAERLKGVDSTLKIQPAKLEDSAVYLCASSFRDRSSDEQYFGPGTRLTVT.

The rearrangement uses TRBV6-5 and TRBJ1-2; D possibly corresponds to TRBD1 (5 bases). Germline values: CDR1 MNHEY, CDR2 SVGAGI. V lost 0 bases and J 14 bases, leaving 16 bases between the germline ends. The CDR3 runs 13 residues. The CDR3 spells CASSYSRRQTETF. CDR3 in DNA: TGTGCCAGCAGTTACTCGCGTAGGCAGACAGAGACCTTC.

This clone is a singleton in its sample. This chain uses TRBV18 with TRBJ2-7; weak D call: TRBD2 (6 bases). The CDR3 contains 13 residues. Trimming removed 1 base from V and 6 bases from J, with 10 bases in between. Germline V lookup: CDR1 KGHSH, CDR2 LQKENI. CDR3 in amino acids: CASSPLGGREQYF. The CDR3 bases are TGTGCCAGCTCACCACTTGGAGGGCGCGAGCAGTACTTC. The full variable domain, with the rest looked up from reference TRBV18 and TRBJ2-7, is NAGVMQNPRHLVRRRGQEARLRCSPMKGHSHVYWYRQLPEEGLKFMVYLQKENIIDESGMPKERFSAEFPKEGPSILRIQQVVRGDSAAYFCASSPLGGREQYFGPGTRLTVT.

The chain has TRBV19 and TRBJ1-1, with a tentative D call TRBD1 (5 bases). Between the trimmed V and J ends, which lost 3 bases and 1 base, there was a span of 18 bases. Germline assignment: CDR1 LNHDA and CDR2 SQIVND (reference sequence). The CDR3 loop spans 17 amino acids. DNA of the CDR3: TGTGCCAGTAGTATCGGGGGGTACCTTACGTCGAACACTGAAGCTTTCTTT. It is translated as CASSIGGYLTSNTEAFF.

This sequence joins TRBV28 and TRBJ2-7, with TRBD1 matching over 9 bases. Trimming cost V 6 bases and J 5 bases; bases outside gene matches: 11. Germline V gene data show CDR1 as MDHEN and CDR2 as SYDVKM. The CDR3 has 15 amino acids. CDR3 amino acids: CASSPPGTGLHEQYF. The CDR3 nucleotides read TGTGCCAGCAGCCCCCCCGGGACAGGGCTCCACGAGCAGTACTTC. The full variable domain, its missing parts supplied by reference TRBV28 and TRBJ2-7, is DVKVTQSSRYLVKRTGEKVFLECVQDMDHENMFWYRQDPGLGLRLIYFSYDVKMKEKGDIPEGYSVSREKKERFSLILESASTNQTSMYLCASSPPGTGLHEQYFGPGTRLTVT.

CDR3 nucleotides: TGTGCCAGCAGTGAAATGGGTCAGGGCGACCCCGAAGCTTTCTTT. Encoded protein: CASSEMGQGDPEAFF. The chain couples TRBV6-1 to TRBJ1-1; D may be TRBD1 (5 bases). Germline values: CDR1 MNHNS, CDR2 SASEGT. The germline V and J ends were trimmed by 2 bases and 8 bases, with 18 bases remaining between them. There are 15 residues in the CDR3.

The chain is built from TRBV4-1 and TRBJ2-1; 8 bases match TRBD1. From germline, CDR1 is MGHRA and CDR2 YSYEKL. CDR3 length: 16 amino acids. The J segment lost 0 bases and the V segment lost 4 bases, leaving 5 bases of the junction unmatched. CDR3: CASSRQGQSSYNEQFF. The CDR3 DNA follows: TGCGCCAGCAGCCGACAGGGGCAGAGCTCCTACAATGAGCAGTTCTTC.

The chain couples TRBV5-1 to TRBJ2-2, with a weak D call TRBD2 (6 bases). Germline assignment: CDR1 SGHRS and CDR2 YFSETQ. This CDR3 region has 15 residues. V lost 2 bases to trimming and J lost 0 bases, with 8 bases between them. CDR3 nucleotides: TGCGCCAGCAGCTTTAGCGGATCGAACACCGGGGAGCTGTTTTTT. It encodes CASSFSGSNTGELFF. The full variable domain, with the rest looked up from reference TRBV5-1 and TRBJ2-2, is KAGVTQTPRYLIKTRGQQVTLSCSPISGHRSVSWYQQTPGQGLQFLFEYFSETQRNKGNFPGRFSGRQFSNSRSEMNVSTLELGDSALYLCASSFSGSNTGELFFGEGSRLTVL.

CDR3 bases: TGTGCCAGCACCCGTTGGGGACAGGGGGTTAACTATGGCTACACCTTC. It codes for CASTRWGQGVNYGYTF. The chain uses TRBV28 and TRBJ1-2, with 11 bases that match TRBD1. With 7 bases clipped from V and 1 base from J, the junction kept 8 bases outside the gene matches. Per germline, CDR1 MDHEN and CDR2 SYDVKM. CDR3 size: 16 residues.

J is TRBJ1-5 and V is TRBV5-6, with D unresolved. Between the trimmed V and J ends, which lost 2 bases and 3 bases, there was a span of 6 bases. The CDR3 has 13 residues. CDR1 is SGHDT and CDR2 is YYEEEE in the germline V gene. The chain's CDR3 is CASSFANNQPQHF. DNA for the CDR3: TGTGCCAGCAGCTTTGCGAACAATCAGCCCCAGCATTTT.

This clone was detected only a few times. The chain recombines TRBV28 with TRBJ1-2, with TRBD1 matching 7 bases. Trimming cost V 6 bases and J 4 bases; bases outside gene matches: 8. Germline assignment: CDR1 MDHEN and CDR2 SYDVKM. The CDR3 covers 14 residues. The CDR3 here is CASSPPTGTYGYTF. In DNA form, the CDR3 reads TGTGCCAGCAGCCCCCCGACAGGGACCTATGGCTACACCTTC.

The chain is built from TRBV12-5 and TRBJ2-1; D might be TRBD2 (6 bases). The CDR3 consists of 15 residues. Trimming removed 3 bases at V and 1 base at J, with 10 bases between. Germline loops: CDR1 LGHNT, CDR2 FRNRAP. The CDR3: CASGFGGSSYNEQFF. The CDR3 nucleotides read TGTGCTAGTGGTTTTGGGGGGAGTTCCTACAATGAGCAGTTCTTC.

This chain uses TRBV27 with TRBJ2-7; a possible D gene is TRBD1 (6 bases). This CDR3 comprises 14 residues. The germline gives CDR1 MNHEY, CDR2 SMNVEV (reference sequence). V was cut by 0 bases and J by 3 bases, with 9 bases left in between. The CDR3 DNA reads TGTGCCAGCAGTTTATCTGGACAGTTCTACGAGCAGTACTTC. The encoded protein is CASSLSGQFYEQYF.

The rearrangement uses TRBV11-2 and TRBJ2-1, with TRBD1 matching over 9 bases. This CDR3 has 16 amino acids. The ends lost 4 bases at V and 6 bases at J; junction bases unmatched: 10. Per the germline V gene, CDR1 is SGHAT and CDR2 is FQNNGV. The CDR3 region has the DNA TGTGCCAGCAGCTCATTCGGACAGGGGAGTTTCAATGAGCAGTTCTTC. Translated, it gives CASSSFGQGSFNEQFF.

V usage is TRBV11-2 and J usage is TRBJ2-3; a possible D gene is TRBD2 (6 bases). Between the trimmed V and J ends, which lost 1 base and 2 bases, there was a span of 19 bases. In germline, CDR1 is SGHAT, CDR2 FQNNGV. CDR3 length equals 18 residues. In DNA, the CDR3 is TGTGCCAGCAGCTTAGGGCGAGGTTTCGGGAGACCCACAGATACGCAGTATTTT. Its protein product is CASSLGRGFGRPTDTQYF.

The chain combines TRBV19 with TRBJ2-7; 8 bases align to TRBD2. CDR1 and CDR2 from the germline V gene are LNHDA and SQIVND (reference sequence). Trimming cost V 4 bases and J 2 bases; bases outside gene matches: 4. The CDR3 spans 14 residues. The CDR3 DNA sequence: TGTGCCAGTAGTAGAGCGGGAGTCACCTACGAGCAGTACTTC. This codes for CASSRAGVTYEQYF.

The chain is built from TRBV30 and TRBJ2-5; 11 nucleotides line up with TRBD2. Unmatched junction bases numbered 6, after V lost 5 bases and J lost 4 bases. CDR1 is GTSNPN, CDR2 SVGIG, per germline (reference sequence). The CDR3 has 14 amino acids. CDR3 sequence reads: CAWYSGRAGETQYF. Here the CDR3 DNA reads TGTGCCTGGTATAGCGGGAGGGCCGGAGAGACCCAGTACTTC.